A single sample gave rise to the 30 T cell receptor beta chains below, sequenced in a study of cytomegalovirus exposure and HLA in healthy donors. In the PCR, 60 Vbeta and 13 Jbeta primers were used. Assay used: immunoSEQ multiplex PCR; TCRdb lists only in-frame clones, some missing. Here the sample spans a few hundred thousand clones, roughly four fifths being singletons. Sample: PBMCs. All receptors come from a woman aged 55 to 70 in good health and CMV-seropositive.

V usage is TRBV4-1 and J usage is TRBJ2-5; 11 nucleotides agree with TRBD2. The DNA end is a closer match to TRBJ2-7, so the J assignment may be wrong. The length of the CDR3 is 15 residues. From germline, CDR1 is MGHRA and CDR2 YSYEKL. CDR3 coding DNA: TGCGCCAGCAGACAGACTAGCGGGACGAATTACGAGCAGTACTTC. Translated: CASRQTSGTNYEQYF.

J is TRBJ1-4 and V is TRBV6-5, with 7 bases lining up with TRBD1. Germline CDR1 reads MNHEY; CDR2 reads SVGAGI. The V segment lost 5 bases and the J segment 8 bases; nucleotides outside the gene matches: 8. This CDR3 is built from 14 residues. CDR3 protein: CASSRDRAGEKLFF. CDR3 DNA: TGTGCCAGCAGTCGAGACAGGGCTGGAGAAAAACTGTTTTTT.

Only one count was recorded for this clone. The chain carries TRBV4-1 and TRBJ1-5; no clear D gene. The CDR3 is made up of 17 amino acids. CDR1 MGHRA and CDR2 YSYEKL come from the germline V gene. The V end was cut by 1 base, the J end by 0 bases, with 13 bases between. The CDR3 is CASSQGTRTYSNQPQHF. CDR3 nucleotides: TGCGCCAGCAGCCAAGGTACCAGGACTTATAGCAATCAGCCCCAGCATTTT.

This clone was counted between two and nine times. The chain has TRBV2 and TRBJ1-5; 9 bases map to TRBD1. The CDR3 runs 14 residues. Germline lookup yields CDR1 SNHLY and CDR2 FYNNEI. V gave up 6 bases and J gave up 5 bases; unmatched junction bases: 5. CDR3 region: CASSGQGPYQPQHF. CDR3 coding DNA: TGTGCCAGCAGCGGACAGGGGCCTTATCAGCCCCAGCATTTT.

V is TRBV25-1 and J is TRBJ2-1, with 11 bases identical to TRBD2. With V trimmed by 4 bases and J by 8 bases, 7 bases remained unmatched. There are 15 residues in the CDR3. The germline gives CDR1 MGHDK, CDR2 SYGVNS. The CDR3 DNA follows: TGTGCCAGCAGTGTTAGCGGGAGGGCCTTGGATGAGCAGTTCTTC. Protein sequence: CASSVSGRALDEQFF. The whole variable domain, filled in from reference TRBV25-1 and TRBJ2-1, reads EADIYQTPRYLVIGTGKKITLECSQTMGHDKMYWYQQDPGMELHLIHYSYGVNSTEKGDLSSESTVSRIRTEHFPLTLESARPSHTSQYLCASSVSGRALDEQFFGPGTRLTVL.

The chain uses TRBV5-1 and TRBJ1-1, with TRBD1 matching over 9 bases. Germline trimming cut 1 base from V and 7 bases from J; bases unmatched to any gene: 8. Germline V gives CDR1 SGHRS, CDR2 YFSETQ. The length of the CDR3 is 15 residues. This chain's CDR3 is CASSLLAQGAGEAFF. CDR3 nucleotides: TGCGCCAGCAGCTTGTTAGCACAGGGGGCGGGTGAAGCTTTCTTT. Complete variable domain (other parts from reference TRBV5-1 and TRBJ1-1): KAGVTQTPRYLIKTRGQQVTLSCSPISGHRSVSWYQQTPGQGLQFLFEYFSETQRNKGNFPGRFSGRQFSNSRSEMNVSTLELGDSALYLCASSLLAQGAGEAFFGQGTRLTVV.

The chain combines TRBV5-1 with TRBJ2-5; 7 bases agree with TRBD1. Germline values: CDR1 SGHRS, CDR2 YFSETQ. The CDR3 is 12 amino acids. After removal of 2 bases from V and 6 bases from J, the junction contained 1 base not matched to a gene. In nucleotides, the CDR3 is TGCGCCAGCAGCTTACAGGGGCAGACCCAGTACTTC. It yields the protein CASSLQGQTQYF.

J is TRBJ2-5 and V is TRBV2; 10 bases agree with TRBD2. The J call may be incorrect, as the DNA end agrees better with TRBJ2-7. The CDR3 has 15 residues. From germline, CDR1 is SNHLY and CDR2 FYNNEI. CDR3 in amino acids: CASSEVRLAGDEQYF. CDR3 nucleotide sequence: TGTGCCAGCAGTGAGGTCCGGCTAGCGGGAGACGAGCAGTACTTC.

The chain recombines TRBV30 with TRBJ1-2; D may be TRBD1 (5 bases). With 2 bases removed from V and 5 bases from J, the gap between germline ends came to 18 bases. The CDR3 runs to 15 residues. Germline loops: CDR1 GTSNPN, CDR2 SVGIG (reference sequence). The CDR3 loop reads CAWSLKGAPLYGYTF. In DNA, the CDR3 is TGTGCCTGGAGTCTTAAAGGGGCTCCACTTTATGGCTACACCTTC.

This clone was observed once. The chain links TRBV30 to TRBJ1-1; 7 bases are a match to TRBD1. This CDR3 region has 16 residues. Per germline, CDR1 GTSNPN and CDR2 SVGIG (reference sequence). Trimming removed 5 bases from V and 2 bases from J; junction bases left unmatched: 14. In DNA form, the CDR3 reads TGTGCCTGGGGTTCCGGACCTGGGACAGTCAACACTGAAGCTTTCTTT. This translates into CAWGSGPGTVNTEAFF.

The rearrangement links TRBV7-9 to TRBJ2-2; 7 nucleotides agree with TRBD2. Unmatched junction bases numbered 1, after V lost 0 bases and J lost 3 bases. CDR1 is SEHNR and CDR2 is FQNEAQ in the germline V gene (reference sequence). This CDR3 has 15 amino acids. CDR3: CASSLAGGDTGELFF. The CDR3, as DNA: TGTGCCAGCAGCTTAGCGGGAGGGGACACCGGGGAGCTGTTTTTT.

The chain combines TRBV2 with TRBJ1-1; 8 bases map to TRBD1. The CDR3 spans 17 residues. Looked up from germline, CDR1 is SNHLY and CDR2 is FYNNEI. Losses at the gene ends were 2 bases for V and 0 bases for J; bases not matched to a gene: 8. Written as DNA, the CDR3 is TGTGCCAGCAGTGAATTCGGACAGGGCGGGATGAACACTGAAGCTTTCTTT. It codes for CASSEFGQGGMNTEAFF.

The chain combines TRBV4-1 with TRBJ2-5; TRBD2 matches 16 bases. Trimming cost V 2 bases and J 4 bases; bases outside gene matches: 4. The CDR3 is made up of 17 amino acids. The germline V gene encodes CDR1 MGHRA and CDR2 YSYEKL. The CDR3 is CASSQTGTSGRVETQYF. As DNA, the CDR3 is TGCGCCAGCAGCCAAACTGGGACTAGCGGGAGGGTAGAGACCCAGTACTTC.

V gene TRBV30 combines with J gene TRBJ1-2; D might be TRBD1 (5 bases). Trimming pared 4 bases from V and 1 base from J, leaving 7 bases between. Looked up from germline, CDR1 is GTSNPN and CDR2 is SVGIG (reference sequence). The CDR3 length is 12 residues. In nucleotides, the CDR3 is TGTGCCTGGACCAGGGTTAACTATGGCTACACCTTC. Its translation: CAWTRVNYGYTF. Full variable domain (rest looked up from reference TRBV30 and TRBJ1-2): SQTIHQWPATLVQPVGSPLSLECTVEGTSNPNLYWYRQAAGRGLQLLFYSVGIGQISSEVPQNLSASRPQDRQFILSSKKLLLSDSGFYLCAWTRVNYGYTFGSGTRLTVV.

This clone appeared a few times. For the CDR3, the DNA is TGTGCCAGCAGCTTCCCCGCAACTAGCGGGAGGGACAATACGCAGTATTTT. It codes for CASSFPATSGRDNTQYF. The V call is TRBV7-8, the J call TRBJ2-3, with 13 bases aligning to TRBD2. This CDR3 has 17 amino acids. The ends lost 3 bases at V and 7 bases at J; junction bases unmatched: 10. Germline CDR1 is SGHVS and CDR2 is FQNEAQ.

The gene calls are TRBV6-1 and TRBJ1-5, with D perhaps TRBD1 (5 bases). This CDR3 has 14 amino acids. Trimming removed 5 bases from V and 0 bases from J, with 8 bases in between. Germline V CDR1 and CDR2: MNHNS, SASEGT. The CDR3 DNA is TGTGCCAGCAGTCAGGGAAATAGCAATCAGCCCCAGCATTTT. As protein: CASSQGNSNQPQHF.

This clone was detected once. The V and J genes are TRBV28 and TRBJ2-1, with a tentative D call TRBD2 (6 bases). V lost 4 bases and J lost 9, with 10 bases in between. Germline CDR1 and CDR2: MDHEN and SYDVKM. This CDR3 region has 12 residues. Here the CDR3 reads CASSSAEGEQFF. DNA for the CDR3: TGTGCCAGCAGTTCGGCGGAGGGTGAGCAGTTCTTC.

The V gene is TRBV4-1, the J gene TRBJ2-2; D ambiguous. The CDR3 contains 14 residues. V lost 4 bases, J lost 6 bases, and 12 bases lay in between. Germline loops: CDR1 MGHRA, CDR2 YSYEKL. The CDR3 region has the DNA TGCGCCAGCAGCCGCCTCGCAGTCCCCGGGGAGCTGTTTTTT. Translated, it gives CASSRLAVPGELFF.

This chain's CDR3 is CASGLRGALGNTIYF. The CDR3 DNA reads as TGTGCTAGTGGTTTGCGGGGGGCATTGGGAAACACCATATATTTT. This rearrangement joins TRBV12-5 to TRBJ1-3; perhaps TRBD1 as D (6 bases). The V and J ends lost 2 bases and 4 bases respectively, with 12 bases between them. The CDR3 extends over 15 amino acids. Germline CDR1 reads LGHNT; CDR2 reads FRNRAP.

The V and J genes are TRBV28 and TRBJ1-5; 7 bases map to TRBD1. This CDR3 is built from 15 residues. Germline values: CDR1 MDHEN, CDR2 SYDVKM. V shed 4 bases and J 2 bases; nucleotides not matched to a gene: 5. Here the CDR3 reads CASSSAGGRNQPQHF. Here the CDR3 DNA reads TGTGCCAGCAGTTCCGCAGGGGGTCGCAATCAGCCCCAGCATTTT.

The chain combines TRBV5-1 with TRBJ2-1; 11 bases align to TRBD2. This CDR3 contains 14 residues. After removal of 5 bases from V and 8 bases from J, the junction contained 6 bases not matched to a gene. The germline CDR1 and CDR2 sequences are SGHRS and YFSETQ. The CDR3 protein is CASSPTSGSDEQFF. The CDR3 DNA sequence: TGCGCCAGCAGTCCTACTAGCGGGAGCGATGAGCAGTTCTTC.

This chain connects TRBV11-3 to TRBJ2-1, with no clear D. With 0 bases removed from V and 0 bases from J, the gap between germline ends came to 6 bases. Germline-derived CDR1 and CDR2 are SGHNT and YENEEA. The CDR3 length is 15 residues. CDR3 protein: CASSLEQNSYNEQFF. In DNA form, the CDR3 reads TGTGCCAGCAGCTTAGAACAGAACTCCTACAATGAGCAGTTCTTC.

V usage is TRBV11-3 and J usage is TRBJ2-2, with D tentatively TRBD2 (7 bases). CDR1 and CDR2 from the germline V gene are SGHNT and YENEEA. V was cut by 2 bases and J by 5 bases, with 12 bases left in between. The CDR3 is 15 amino acids. The CDR3 spells CASSLSGGRTGELFF. CDR3 coding DNA: TGTGCCAGCAGCTTATCGGGGGGCAGGACCGGGGAGCTGTTTTTT.

The chain links TRBV5-6 to TRBJ2-5; D is perhaps TRBD2 (5 bases). The better agreement between TRBJ2-7 and the DNA end casts doubt on the J call. The germline CDR1 and CDR2 sequences are SGHDT and YYEEEE. The CDR3 is 13 residues long. The CDR3 nucleotides read TGTGCCAGCAGCTTCGGGGTCTCCTACGAGCAGTACTTC. Amino acid sequence: CASSFGVSYEQYF.

A word on this clone: One end of the junction does not line up with germline, which may come from a read error. The chain combines TRBV28 with TRBJ2-7; 11 bases align to TRBD2. Germline V CDR1 and CDR2: MDHEN, SYDVKM. The CDR3 loop spans 13 amino acids. The CDR3, as DNA: TGTGCCAGCAGTGGACTAGCGGGCGTCTCCTACTCCTTC. Its translation: CASSGLAGVSYSF.

This rearrangement joins TRBV5-1 to TRBJ1-3; D uncertain. CDR3 length: 15 residues. The V and J ends lost 0 bases and 0 bases respectively, with 7 bases between them. From germline, CDR1 is SGHRS and CDR2 YFSETQ. The CDR3 coding sequence is TGCGCCAGCAGCTTGGGGGAGAGCTCTGGAAACACCATATATTTT. Residues: CASSLGESSGNTIYF.

Worth noting for this clone: Relative to the germline gene, one junction end is altered; a read error may explain this. In DNA form, the CDR3 reads TGTTCCAGCAGCTTAGGTGGCCCCTCCTACAATGAGCAGTTCTTC. Amino acids: CSSSLGGPSYNEQFF. This sequence joins TRBV7-9 and TRBJ2-1, with D uncertain. The germline V gene has CDR1 SEHNR and CDR2 FQNEAQ (reference sequence). The CDR3 is 15 residues long.

The sample holds a few counts of this clone. The chain joins TRBV4-1 to TRBJ1-2; 7 bases are shared with TRBD1. Germline CDR1 reads MGHRA; CDR2 reads YSYEKL. CDR3 length equals 13 residues. The V and J ends lost 1 base and 7 bases, in that order; junction bases with no gene match: 3. CDR3 DNA: TGCGCCAGCAGCCAAGGTAGGGGGCCTGGCTACACCTTC. It codes for CASSQGRGPGYTF.

The V call is TRBV18, the J call TRBJ1-4; D is ambiguous. The V gene lost 0 bases and the J gene lost 5 bases, with 7 bases spanning the gap. This CDR3 has 14 amino acids. In germline, CDR1 is KGHSH, CDR2 LQKENI. The CDR3 sequence: CASSPPGGNEKLFF. The CDR3 DNA reads as TGTGCCAGCTCACCACCGGGAGGGAATGAAAAACTGTTTTTT.

This chain links TRBV28 with TRBJ2-7; 9 nucleotides match TRBD1. In germline, CDR1 is MDHEN, CDR2 SYDVKM. There are 14 residues in the CDR3. The J segment lost 7 bases and the V segment lost 10 bases, leaving 14 bases of the junction unmatched. CDR3 protein: CAILTTGGLKEQYF. CDR3 coding DNA: TGTGCCATCCTTACCACAGGGGGCTTGAAGGAGCAGTACTTC.